These 32 T cell receptor beta chains were sequenced from one sample in a study of regulatory dendritic cells for organ transplantation. Generated by immunoSEQ multiplex PCR, the TCRdb table keeps only in-frame clones and is missing some. Of roughly 27,000 clones in the sample, 82% are singletons; the top ten hold over 0.35%. The sample consisted of naive CD8+ T cells from blood. The subset: CD45RA+ naive T cells. Receptor source: a human donor in good health.

The V gene is TRBV9, the J gene TRBJ2-2, with D uncertain. Per germline, CDR1 SGDLS and CDR2 YYNGEE. The V and J ends lost 0 bases and 0 bases respectively, with 12 bases between them. This CDR3 spans 17 amino acids. In DNA, the CDR3 is TGTGCCAGCAGCGTAGAATTACGAGGCCCGAACACCGGGGAGCTGTTTTTT. Protein product: CASSVELRGPNTGELFF.

The J gene is TRBJ1-1, the V gene TRBV6-1; D not certain. CDR1 and CDR2 (germline): MNHNS, SASEGT. Trimming left V 6 bases short and J 0 bases short, with 8 bases between. The length of the CDR3 is 13 residues. DNA for the CDR3: TGTGCCAGCAGGGTACTCATGAACACTGAAGCTTTCTTT. It encodes CASRVLMNTEAFF.

This sequence joins TRBV9 and TRBJ2-2, with 7 bases aligning to TRBD1. J was trimmed by 4 bases and V by 6 bases; bases with no gene match: 6. This CDR3 spans 14 amino acids. From germline, CDR1 is SGDLS and CDR2 YYNGEE. This chain's CDR3 is CASNLGGFTGELFF. The CDR3 DNA sequence: TGTGCCAGCAATCTAGGGGGCTTCACCGGGGAGCTGTTTTTT. The whole variable domain, filled in from reference TRBV9 and TRBJ2-2, reads DSGVTQTPKHLITATGQRVTLRCSPRSGDLSVYWYQQSLDQGLQFLIQYYNGEERAKGNILERFSAQQFPDLHSELNLSSLELGDSALYFCASNLGGFTGELFFGEGSRLTVL.

The table lists this clone with a few counts. The chain recombines TRBV4-1 with TRBJ1-5; 8 bases match TRBD1. CDR1 MGHRA and CDR2 YSYEKL come from the germline V gene. The trim removed 4 bases at V and 4 bases at J, leaving 3 bases unmatched. The CDR3 totals 14 residues. The CDR3 sequence is CASSPDRANQPQHF. The CDR3 DNA reads TGCGCCAGCAGCCCGGACAGGGCTAATCAGCCCCAGCATTTT.

The chain has TRBV12-5 and TRBJ1-3; D is ambiguous. Trimming left V 6 bases short and J 4 bases short, with 7 bases between. This CDR3 has 12 residues. Germline V gene data show CDR1 as LGHNT and CDR2 as FRNRAP. CDR3 sequence reads: CASGLGGNTIYF. The CDR3 nucleotides read TGTGCTAGTGGCCTCGGGGGAAACACCATATATTTT. Filled out from reference TRBV12-5 and TRBJ1-3, the complete variable domain reads DARVTQTPRHKVTEMGQEVTMRCQPILGHNTVFWYRQTMMQGLELLAYFRNRAPLDDSGMPKDRFSAEMPDATLATLKIQPSEPRDSAVYFCASGLGGNTIYFGEGSWLTVV.

The V and J genes are TRBV9 and TRBJ1-5; TRBD1 is a possible D gene (6 bases). With 2 bases removed from V and 5 bases from J, the gap between germline ends came to 14 bases. Germline values: CDR1 SGDLS, CDR2 YYNGEE. The CDR3 is 15 residues long. This chain's CDR3 is CASSVDRDTDQPQHF. The CDR3 nucleotides read TGTGCCAGCAGCGTGGACCGGGACACGGATCAGCCCCAGCATTTT.

The V call is TRBV19, the J call TRBJ2-5; 10 nucleotides agree with TRBD1. V shed 6 bases and J 5 bases; nucleotides not matched to a gene: 3. The CDR3 has 13 amino acids. The germline gives CDR1 LNHDA, CDR2 SQIVND (reference sequence). The CDR3 reads CASRGQGEETQYF. The CDR3 region has the DNA TGTGCCAGTAGAGGACAGGGGGAGGAGACCCAGTACTTC.

The rearrangement links TRBV29-1 to TRBJ1-1; TRBD1 matches at 8 bases. CDR1 SQVTM and CDR2 ANQGSEA come from the germline V gene. This CDR3 spans 13 amino acids. V dropped 6 bases and J dropped 6; count of bases not matched to a gene: 9. CDR3 bases: TGCAGCGTCTCTTCAGGGGGCGGCGCTGAAGCTTTCTTT. Residues: CSVSSGGGAEAFF. The full variable domain, completed using reference TRBV29-1 and TRBJ1-1, is SAVISQKPSRDICQRGTSLTIQCQVDSQVTMMFWYRQQPGQSLTLIATANQGSEATYESGFVIDKFPISRPNLTFSTLTVSNMSPEDSSIYLCSVSSGGGAEAFFGQGTRLTVV.

The chain recombines TRBV6-5 with TRBJ1-1; 10 positions match TRBD1. The germline gives CDR1 MNHEY, CDR2 SVGAGI. The CDR3 extends over 13 amino acids. Trimming at V came to 10 bases and at J to 5 bases, leaving 7 bases not matched to a gene. Written as DNA, the CDR3 is TGTGCCACCGGACAGGGGGTTGGTACTGAAGCTTTCTTT. Encoded protein: CATGQGVGTEAFF.

The chain carries TRBV7-3 and TRBJ2-1; 9 bases match TRBD2. The V segment lost 3 bases and the J segment 5 bases; nucleotides outside the gene matches: 5. The CDR3 sequence is 15 residues long. Germline assignment: CDR1 SGHTA and CDR2 FQGTGA. CDR3 region: CASSFIAGGDNEQFF. In nucleotides, the CDR3 is TGTGCCAGCAGCTTTATCGCGGGGGGGGACAATGAGCAGTTCTTC.

The chain joins TRBV10-3 to TRBJ1-2, with a weak D call TRBD1 (5 bases). With 0 bases removed from V and 0 bases from J, the gap between germline ends came to 14 bases. This CDR3 comprises 17 residues. Per germline, CDR1 ENHRY and CDR2 SYGVKD. CDR3: CAISESMGQLTNYGYTF. The CDR3 nucleotides read TGTGCCATCAGTGAGTCGATGGGGCAGCTTACTAACTATGGCTACACCTTC.

The CDR3 is CASRRGRGQETQYF. The CDR3 DNA sequence: TGTGCCAGCAGGCGAGGCCGGGGCCAAGAGACCCAGTACTTC. The rearrangement uses TRBV6-5 and TRBJ2-5; perhaps TRBD2 as D (5 bases). V lost 6 bases, J lost 1 base, and 12 bases lay in between. The germline V gene has CDR1 MNHEY and CDR2 SVGAGI. The CDR3 consists of 14 residues.

The chain employs TRBV6-5 and TRBJ2-7; the D gene is possibly TRBD2 (6 bases). Looked up from germline, CDR1 is MNHEY and CDR2 is SVGAGI. CDR3 size: 15 residues. The V and J ends lost 8 bases and 6 bases respectively, with 23 bases between them. CDR3 DNA sequence: TGTGCCAGCTCCCAAGAGCCGGGGGAATTGATCGAGCAGTACTTC. Amino acid sequence: CASSQEPGELIEQYF.

This chain links TRBV5-5 with TRBJ1-1; tentative D call: TRBD1 (5 bases). CDR1 is SGHKS and CDR2 is YYEKEE in the germline V gene (reference sequence). V lost 0 bases and J 4 bases, leaving 22 bases between the germline ends. The CDR3 loop spans 18 amino acids. The CDR3 loop is CASSLVYRRPPIGTEAFF. The CDR3 DNA reads TGTGCCAGCAGCTTGGTATACAGGCGGCCCCCGATAGGCACTGAAGCTTTCTTT.

This sequence joins TRBV12-5 and TRBJ1-5, with D unclear. V lost 4 bases and J lost 2, with 15 bases in between. The CDR3 covers 16 residues. Germline V CDR1 and CDR2: LGHNT, FRNRAP. The CDR3 DNA is TGTGCTAGTGGTTCCCCGGGTTTCGGGGGCAATCAGCCCCAGCATTTT. Translating it yields CASGSPGFGGNQPQHF.

This chain links TRBV19 with TRBJ1-4, with D unclear. Trimming took 8 bases from V and 14 from J, leaving 27 bases between them. The CDR3 sequence is 15 residues long. CDR1 and CDR2 (germline): LNHDA, SQIVND (reference sequence). The CDR3 sequence: CASLAPRALRGGLFF. The CDR3 bases are TGTGCCAGTCTGGCCCCACGCGCCTTGAGAGGAGGCCTGTTTTTT.

This sequence joins TRBV27 and TRBJ2-1, with TRBD2 as a possible D gene (6 bases). The germline CDR1 and CDR2 sequences are MNHEY and SMNVEV (reference sequence). This CDR3 comprises 15 residues. V was cut by 1 base and J by 8 bases, with 15 bases left in between. CDR3 in amino acids: CASSLWVGGTDEQFF. CDR3 nucleotide sequence: TGTGCCAGCAGTTTATGGGTTGGAGGGACTGATGAGCAGTTCTTC.

The chain employs TRBV7-8 and TRBJ2-7, with 8 positions matching TRBD2. Trimming removed 4 bases from V and 3 bases from J; junction bases left unmatched: 11. This CDR3 is 16 amino acids long. CDR1 SGHVS and CDR2 FQNEAQ come from the germline V gene. CDR3 nucleotides: TGTGCCAGCAGCTCCTCCGGGAGGGAAGCATTCTACGAGCAGTACTTC. As protein: CASSSSGREAFYEQYF.

V is TRBV7-9 and J is TRBJ2-1, with 9 bases aligning to TRBD2. V shed 2 bases and J 5 bases; nucleotides not matched to a gene: 4. This CDR3 spans 15 amino acids. CDR1 is SEHNR and CDR2 is FQNEAQ in the germline V gene (reference sequence). CDR3 bases: TGTGCCAGCAGCTTATGGTCTAGCGGGGACAATGAGCAGTTCTTC. Amino acid sequence: CASSLWSSGDNEQFF.

The J gene is TRBJ1-2, the V gene TRBV9; 7 positions match TRBD1. Germline V gives CDR1 SGDLS, CDR2 YYNGEE. Unmatched junction bases numbered 7, after V lost 3 bases and J lost 8 bases. The CDR3 has 13 amino acids. CDR3 sequence reads: CASSGQGREGYTF. Written as DNA, the CDR3 is TGTGCCAGCAGCGGACAGGGTCGAGAAGGCTACACCTTC.

The rearrangement uses TRBV7-9 and TRBJ1-1; 9 bases align to TRBD1. The junction had 1 base not matched to a gene; V was cut back by 5 bases and J by 9 bases. The CDR3 loop spans 11 amino acids. Germline lookup yields CDR1 SEHNR and CDR2 FQNEAQ (reference sequence). The CDR3 is CASSGTGKAFF. CDR3 in DNA: TGTGCCAGCAGCGGGACAGGGAAAGCTTTCTTT.

This clone was detected a few times. The V and J genes are TRBV10-3 and TRBJ1-2; maybe TRBD1 (6 bases). Germline loops: CDR1 ENHRY, CDR2 SYGVKD. Trimming left V 10 bases short and J 6 bases short, with 12 bases between. The CDR3 consists of 11 residues. The CDR3 region has the DNA TGTGCCACTGGACAGTCGAATGGCTACACCTTC. Amino acid sequence: CATGQSNGYTF.

This chain uses TRBV27 with TRBJ2-7, with 11 bases aligning to TRBD1. Germline CDR1 MNHEY, CDR2 SMNVEV (reference sequence). J gave up 6 bases and V 4 bases, and 11 bases lay outside the gene matches. The CDR3 extends over 16 amino acids. The CDR3 here is CASSSRTGGNPAEQYF. For the CDR3, the DNA is TGTGCCAGCAGTTCCCGGACAGGGGGCAACCCCGCCGAGCAGTACTTC.

J is TRBJ2-7 and V is TRBV7-2, with 7 bases fitting TRBD1. Looked up from germline, CDR1 is SGHTA and CDR2 is FQGNSA. The junction had 0 bases not matched to a gene; V was cut back by 4 bases and J by 0 bases. The CDR3 loop spans 13 amino acids. CDR3 sequence reads: CASSWDSSYEQYF. CDR3 sequence (DNA): TGTGCCAGCAGCTGGGACAGCTCCTACGAGCAGTACTTC.

This clone was observed a single time. The V and J genes are TRBV2 and TRBJ2-2; D is undetermined. V was trimmed by 3 bases and J by 1 base, leaving 3 bases between them. The CDR3 sequence is 13 residues long. CDR1 and CDR2 (germline): SNHLY, FYNNEI. CDR3 amino acids: CASSDQNTGELFF. As DNA, the CDR3 is TGTGCCAGCAGTGACCAGAACACCGGGGAGCTGTTTTTT.

The sample holds a few counts of this clone. Here the CDR3 reads CASSLSPQGYGAFF. The CDR3 nucleotides are TGTGCCAGCAGTTTAAGCCCCCAGGGGTACGGAGCTTTCTTT. This rearrangement joins TRBV27 to TRBJ1-1, with a possible D match to TRBD1 (6 bases). Germline V gene sequence: CDR1 MNHEY, CDR2 SMNVEV (reference sequence). The V end lost 2 bases, the J end lost 10 bases, and 17 bases lay between the germline ends. The CDR3 length is 14 residues.

This clone was detected a few times. J is TRBJ1-6 and V is TRBV2, with 9 bases matching TRBD1. The CDR3 extends over 17 amino acids. Germline V CDR1 and CDR2: SNHLY, FYNNEI. With V trimmed by 0 bases and J by 6 bases, 6 bases remained unmatched. DNA of the CDR3: TGTGCCAGCAGTGAAGCGGGGGGGACAGGGTTTAATTCACCCCTCCACTTT. It encodes CASSEAGGTGFNSPLHF.

This clone was counted a few times. The chain combines TRBV6-1 with TRBJ2-3, with 8 bases fitting TRBD2. The trim removed 4 bases at V and 2 bases at J, leaving 8 bases unmatched. Germline-derived CDR1 and CDR2 are MNHNS and SASEGT. This CDR3 is built from 16 residues. The CDR3: CASSVVIAGITDTQYF. The CDR3 nucleotides read TGTGCCAGCAGTGTCGTGATAGCGGGGATCACAGATACGCAGTATTTT.

The V and J genes are TRBV4-3 and TRBJ2-3; possibly TRBD2 for D (7 bases). V shed 4 bases and J shed 3 bases, with 14 bases lying between them. CDR1 and CDR2 from the germline V gene are LGHNA and YSLEER. The CDR3 is 15 amino acids. The CDR3 sequence is CASSRGRGPTDTQYF. The CDR3 DNA is TGCGCCAGCAGCCGGGGGCGGGGGCCTACAGATACGCAGTATTTT.

This chain joins TRBV9 and TRBJ2-2, with D perhaps matching TRBD1 (6 bases). V was shortened by 3 bases and J by 0 bases, with 12 bases between the two germline ends. From germline, CDR1 is SGDLS and CDR2 YYNGEE. This CDR3 contains 16 residues. CDR3 protein: CASSGAGAANTGELFF. The DNA of the CDR3 is TGTGCCAGCAGCGGCGCAGGGGCCGCGAACACCGGGGAGCTGTTTTTT.

V gene TRBV5-5 combines with J gene TRBJ2-2, with 9 nucleotides matching TRBD1. Germline CDR1 SGHKS, CDR2 YYEKEE (reference sequence). Unmatched junction bases numbered 4, after V lost 3 bases and J lost 4 bases. The CDR3 is made up of 15 amino acids. The CDR3 DNA follows: TGTGCCAGCAGCTGGAGGACAGGGGCCACCGGGGAGCTGTTTTTT. This codes for CASSWRTGATGELFF. Full variable domain (missing parts from reference TRBV5-5 and TRBJ2-2): DAGVTQSPTHLIKTRGQQVTLRCSPISGHKSVSWYQQVLGQGPQFIFQYYEKEERGRGNFPDRFSARQFPNYSSELNVNALLLGDSALYLCASSWRTGATGELFFGEGSRLTVL.

The chain is built from TRBV27 and TRBJ1-2; no firm D call. V lost 5 bases to trimming and J lost 4 bases, with 17 bases between them. The CDR3 is made up of 15 amino acids. Germline values: CDR1 MNHEY, CDR2 SMNVEV (reference sequence). The CDR3 region is CASSNSGIIRYGYTF. CDR3 nucleotides: TGTGCCAGCAGTAACTCCGGGATTATACGCTATGGCTACACCTTC.